These 8 T cell receptor beta chains came from one sample sequenced in a study of blood T cell repertoires in COVID-19. Profiled with immunoSEQ multiplex PCR; TCRdb holds only in-frame clones, not every one. The table shows 150,000 to 200,000 clones, with roughly 88% occurring only once. Sequencing was carried out using PBMCs or T cells enriched from blood (not recorded which). The source of these receptors is a woman aged 30 to 39 who had recovered from COVID-19.

This clone was seen a few times. The chain is built from TRBV6-1 and TRBJ1-2, with TRBD1 as a possible D gene (6 bases). The CDR3 covers 16 residues. V was clipped by 6 bases and J by 2 bases, with 19 bases between them. From germline, CDR1 is MNHNS and CDR2 SASEGT. This chain's CDR3 is CASRETSGHWNYGYTF. CDR3 nucleotides: TGTGCCAGCAGGGAAACTTCGGGACATTGGAACTATGGCTACACCTTC.

The rearrangement links TRBV28 to TRBJ1-5; 8 bases fit TRBD1. This CDR3 region has 16 residues. CDR1 and CDR2 from the germline V gene are MDHEN and SYDVKM. Trimming removed 3 bases from V and 5 bases from J; junction bases left unmatched: 9. The CDR3 region has the DNA TGTGCCAGCAGTTTGATACCTGACAGGGGACATCAGCCCCAGCATTTT. Amino acids: CASSLIPDRGHQPQHF.

The V and J genes are TRBV5-5 and TRBJ2-7; 7 nucleotides match TRBD2. V lost 4 bases to trimming and J lost 7 bases; unmatched junction nucleotides: 26. CDR1 SGHKS and CDR2 YYEKEE come from the germline V gene (reference sequence). The CDR3 is made up of 19 amino acids. The CDR3 nucleotides read TGTGCCAGCAGCGCTACTGCGGGACTATTAGGGTCGGCCCATGTGGAGCAGTACTTC. Translated: CASSATAGLLGSAHVEQYF. The variable domain in full, with the rest retrieved from reference TRBV5-5 and TRBJ2-7, is DAGVTQSPTHLIKTRGQQVTLRCSPISGHKSVSWYQQVLGQGPQFIFQYYEKEERGRGNFPDRFSARQFPNYSSELNVNALLLGDSALYLCASSATAGLLGSAHVEQYFGPGTRLTVT.

The CDR3 sequence: CATGLAGGSYEQYF. As DNA, the CDR3 is TGTGCCACCGGACTAGCGGGAGGATCCTACGAGCAGTACTTC. The chain carries TRBV10-3 and TRBJ2-7; 14 bases are shared with TRBD2. This CDR3 contains 14 residues. The germline gives CDR1 ENHRY, CDR2 SYGVKD. The ends lost 10 bases at V and 1 base at J; junction bases unmatched: 3.

V gene TRBV7-9 combines with J gene TRBJ2-3; 10 nucleotides match TRBD1. The CDR3 covers 16 residues. Germline values: CDR1 SEHNR, CDR2 FQNEAQ (reference sequence). V dropped 5 bases and J dropped 5; count of bases not matched to a gene: 10. CDR3 in DNA: TGTGCCAGCAGCCAACGGGGGACAGGGGTGAAAGATACGCAGTATTTT. Its translation is CASSQRGTGVKDTQYF.

The chain recombines TRBV19 with TRBJ2-7; 11 bases map to TRBD2. Trimming at V came to 7 bases and at J to 1 base, leaving 9 bases not matched to a gene. Germline loops: CDR1 LNHDA, CDR2 SQIVND (reference sequence). CDR3 length: 16 residues. As DNA, the CDR3 is TGTGCCAGTACCTCACAGGGGACTAGCGGATCCTACGAGCAGTACTTC. Protein product: CASTSQGTSGSYEQYF. The entire variable domain, with the rest obtained from reference TRBV19 and TRBJ2-7, is as follows: DGGITQSPKYLFRKEGQNVTLSCEQNLNHDAMYWYRQDPGQGLRLIYYSQIVNDFQKGDIAEGYSVSREKKESFPLTVTSAQKNPTAFYLCASTSQGTSGSYEQYFGPGTRLTVT.

The rearrangement uses TRBV5-6 and TRBJ2-7, with a weak D call TRBD1 (5 bases). The CDR3 totals 11 residues. Trimming took 4 bases from V and 9 from J, leaving 11 bases between them. Germline CDR1 reads SGHDT; CDR2 reads YYEEEE. CDR3 loop: CASSKGWVQYF. The CDR3 DNA is TGTGCCAGCAGCAAGGGGTGGGTGCAGTACTTC.

The chain joins TRBV9 to TRBJ1-1, with 7 bases lining up with TRBD1. The CDR3 consists of 16 residues. The V and J ends lost 4 bases and 8 bases, in that order; junction bases with no gene match: 17. Germline assignment: CDR1 SGDLS and CDR2 YYNGEE. CDR3 in amino acids: CASSRVSWATTGEAFF. In nucleotides, the CDR3 is TGTGCCAGCAGCAGGGTCTCTTGGGCTACGACAGGGGAAGCTTTCTTT.